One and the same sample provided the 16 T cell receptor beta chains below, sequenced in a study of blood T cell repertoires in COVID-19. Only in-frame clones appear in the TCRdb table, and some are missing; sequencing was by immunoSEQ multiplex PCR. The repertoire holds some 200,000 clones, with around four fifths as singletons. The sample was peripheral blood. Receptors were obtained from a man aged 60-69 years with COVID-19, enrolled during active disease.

The CDR3 sequence: CASTLTSGFTDTQYF. CDR3 coding DNA: TGTGCCAGCACCTTGACTAGCGGGTTCACAGATACGCAGTATTTT. This sequence joins TRBV9 and TRBJ2-3; 10 positions agree with TRBD2. The junction had 6 bases not matched to a gene; V was cut back by 6 bases and J by 2 bases. The germline V gene has CDR1 SGDLS and CDR2 YYNGEE. The length of the CDR3 is 15 residues.

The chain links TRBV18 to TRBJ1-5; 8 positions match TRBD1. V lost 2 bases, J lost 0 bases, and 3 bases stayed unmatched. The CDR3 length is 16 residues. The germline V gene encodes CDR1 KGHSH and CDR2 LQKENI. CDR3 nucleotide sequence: TGTGCCAGCTCACCAACGACAGGGGTTAGCAATCAGCCCCAGCATTTT. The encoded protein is CASSPTTGVSNQPQHF.

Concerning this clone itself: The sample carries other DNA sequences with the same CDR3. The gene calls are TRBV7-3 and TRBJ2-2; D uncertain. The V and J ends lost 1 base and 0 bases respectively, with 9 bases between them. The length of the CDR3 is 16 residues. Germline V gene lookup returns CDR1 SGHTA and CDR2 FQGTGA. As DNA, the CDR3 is TGTGCCAGCAGCTTAAATAGCCCCTCGAACACCGGGGAGCTGTTTTTT. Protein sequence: CASSLNSPSNTGELFF.

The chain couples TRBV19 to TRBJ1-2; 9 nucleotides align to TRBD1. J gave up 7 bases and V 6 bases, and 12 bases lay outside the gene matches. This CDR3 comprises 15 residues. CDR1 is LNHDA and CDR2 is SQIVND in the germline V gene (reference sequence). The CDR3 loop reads CASSRPGTGYFGYTF. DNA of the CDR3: TGTGCCAGTAGCCGTCCCGGGACAGGGTATTTTGGCTACACCTTC.

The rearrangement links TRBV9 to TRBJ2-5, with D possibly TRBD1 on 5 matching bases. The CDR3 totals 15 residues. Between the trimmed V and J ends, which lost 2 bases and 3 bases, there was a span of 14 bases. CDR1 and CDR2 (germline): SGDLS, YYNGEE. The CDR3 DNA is TGTGCCAGCAGCGTTTCGGTGGGCAGGGAAGAGACCCAGTACTTC. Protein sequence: CASSVSVGREETQYF.

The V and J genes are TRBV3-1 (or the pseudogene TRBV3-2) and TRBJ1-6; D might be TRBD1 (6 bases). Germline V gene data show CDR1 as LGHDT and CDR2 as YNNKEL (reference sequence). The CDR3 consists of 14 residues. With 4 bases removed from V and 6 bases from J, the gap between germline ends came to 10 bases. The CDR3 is CASSPDSLNSPLHF. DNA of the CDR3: TGTGCCAGCAGCCCGGACAGCCTTAATTCACCCCTCCACTTT.

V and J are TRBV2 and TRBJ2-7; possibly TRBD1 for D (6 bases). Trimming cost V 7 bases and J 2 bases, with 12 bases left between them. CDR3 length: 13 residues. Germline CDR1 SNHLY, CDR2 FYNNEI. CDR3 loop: CASMRTVAYEQYF. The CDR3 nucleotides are TGTGCCAGCATGAGGACAGTAGCCTACGAGCAGTACTTC.

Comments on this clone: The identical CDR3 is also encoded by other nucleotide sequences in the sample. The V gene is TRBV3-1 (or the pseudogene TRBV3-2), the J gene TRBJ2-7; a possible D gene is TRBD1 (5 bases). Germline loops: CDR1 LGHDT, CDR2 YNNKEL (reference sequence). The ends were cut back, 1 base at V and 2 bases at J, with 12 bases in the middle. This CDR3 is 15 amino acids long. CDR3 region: CASSQGQGAPYEQYF. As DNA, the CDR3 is TGTGCCAGCAGCCAAGGCCAGGGTGCGCCCTACGAGCAGTACTTC.

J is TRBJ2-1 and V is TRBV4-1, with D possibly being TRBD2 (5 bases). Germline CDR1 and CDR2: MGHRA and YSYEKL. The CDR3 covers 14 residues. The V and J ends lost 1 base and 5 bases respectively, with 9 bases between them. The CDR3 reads CASSQGERDNEQFF. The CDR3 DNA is TGCGCCAGCAGCCAAGGGGAGCGAGACAATGAGCAGTTCTTC.

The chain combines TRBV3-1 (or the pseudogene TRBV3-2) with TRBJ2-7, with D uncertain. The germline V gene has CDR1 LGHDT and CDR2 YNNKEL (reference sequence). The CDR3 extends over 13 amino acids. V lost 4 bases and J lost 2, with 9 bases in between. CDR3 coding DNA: TGTGCCAGCAGCCTTCTTCCCGCCTACGAGCAGTACTTC. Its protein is CASSLLPAYEQYF.

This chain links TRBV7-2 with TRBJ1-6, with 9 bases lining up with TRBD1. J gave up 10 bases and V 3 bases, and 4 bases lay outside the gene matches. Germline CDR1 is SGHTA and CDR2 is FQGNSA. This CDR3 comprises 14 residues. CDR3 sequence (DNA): TGTGCCAGCAGCTTGCGGGACAGGGCCTCACCCCTCCACTTT. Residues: CASSLRDRASPLHF.

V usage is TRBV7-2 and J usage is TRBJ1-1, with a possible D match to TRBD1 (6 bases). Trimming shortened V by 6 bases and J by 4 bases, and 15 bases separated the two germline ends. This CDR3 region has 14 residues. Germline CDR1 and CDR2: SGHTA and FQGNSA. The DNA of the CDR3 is TGTGCCAGCAGTCCTCTCGGGGGGCCCACTGAAGCTTTCTTT. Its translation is CASSPLGGPTEAFF.

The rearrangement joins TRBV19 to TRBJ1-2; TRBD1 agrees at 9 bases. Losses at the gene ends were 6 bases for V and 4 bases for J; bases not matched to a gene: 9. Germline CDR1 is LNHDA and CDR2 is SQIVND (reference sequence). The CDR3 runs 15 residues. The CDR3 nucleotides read TGTGCCAGTAGAGAAACAGGGGGCGCCGGCTATGGCTACACCTTC. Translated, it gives CASRETGGAGYGYTF.

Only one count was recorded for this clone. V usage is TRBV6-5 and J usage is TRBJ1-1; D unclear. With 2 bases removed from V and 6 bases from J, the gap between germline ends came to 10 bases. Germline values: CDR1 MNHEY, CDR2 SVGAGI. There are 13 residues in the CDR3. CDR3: CASSYTLRAEAFF. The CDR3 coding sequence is TGTGCCAGCAGTTACACCCTTCGCGCTGAAGCTTTCTTT.

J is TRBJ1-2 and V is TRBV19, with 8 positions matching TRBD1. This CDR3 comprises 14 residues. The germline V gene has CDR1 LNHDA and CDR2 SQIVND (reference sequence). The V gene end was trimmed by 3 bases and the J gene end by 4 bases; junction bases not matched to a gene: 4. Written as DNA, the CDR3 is TGTGCCAGTAGTATGAGGACAGGGACCTATGGCTACACCTTC. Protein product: CASSMRTGTYGYTF.

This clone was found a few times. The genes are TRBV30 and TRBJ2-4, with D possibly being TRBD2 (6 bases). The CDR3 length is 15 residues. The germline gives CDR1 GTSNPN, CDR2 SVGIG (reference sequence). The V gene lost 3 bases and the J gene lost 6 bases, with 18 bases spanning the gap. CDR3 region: CAWRHGGSLTNIQYF. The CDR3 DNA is TGTGCCTGGAGACACGGGGGATCGCTGACAAACATTCAGTACTTC.